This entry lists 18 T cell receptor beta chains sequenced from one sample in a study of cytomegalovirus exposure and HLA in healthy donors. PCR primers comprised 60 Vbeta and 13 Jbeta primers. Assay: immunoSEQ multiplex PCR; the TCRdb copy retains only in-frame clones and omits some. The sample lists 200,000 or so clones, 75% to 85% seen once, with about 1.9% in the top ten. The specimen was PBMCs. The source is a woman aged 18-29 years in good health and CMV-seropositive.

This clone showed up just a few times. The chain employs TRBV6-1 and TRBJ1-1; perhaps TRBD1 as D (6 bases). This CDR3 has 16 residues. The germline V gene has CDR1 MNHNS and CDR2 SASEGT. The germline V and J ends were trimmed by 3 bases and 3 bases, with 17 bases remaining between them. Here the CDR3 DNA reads TGTGCCAGCAGTGATGTTTGGGCAGGGGCGGACACTGAAGCTTTCTTT. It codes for CASSDVWAGADTEAFF.

The CDR3 DNA sequence: TGTGCCAGCAGCACCGGGTTCAACACCGGGGAGCTGTTTTTT. It yields the protein CASSTGFNTGELFF. The chain couples TRBV11-2 to TRBJ2-2; no firm D call. CDR1 and CDR2 (germline): SGHAT, FQNNGV. V shed 5 bases and J shed 2 bases, with 9 bases lying between them. The CDR3 length is 14 residues.

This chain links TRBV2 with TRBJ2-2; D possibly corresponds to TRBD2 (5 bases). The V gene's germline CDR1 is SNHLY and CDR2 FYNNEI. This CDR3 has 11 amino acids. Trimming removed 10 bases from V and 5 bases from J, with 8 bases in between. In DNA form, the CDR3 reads TGTGCCACTCGGGGAACCGGGGAGCTGTTTTTT. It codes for CATRGTGELFF.

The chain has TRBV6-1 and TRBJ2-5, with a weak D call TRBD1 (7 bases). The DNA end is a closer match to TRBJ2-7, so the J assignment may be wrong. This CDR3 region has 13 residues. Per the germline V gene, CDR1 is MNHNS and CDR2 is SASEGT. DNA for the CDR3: TGTGCCAGCAGTGGACGACAGGGAGGCGAGCAGTACTTC. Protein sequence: CASSGRQGGEQYF.

The CDR3 coding sequence is TGTGCCAGCAGCCCAAGACAGGGGGCATTCTATGGCTACACCTTC. This codes for CASSPRQGAFYGYTF. The chain is built from TRBV11-3 and TRBJ1-2, with TRBD1 matching 10 bases. The CDR3 loop spans 15 amino acids. CDR1 SGHNT and CDR2 YENEEA come from the germline V gene. The V gene end was trimmed by 5 bases and the J gene end by 4 bases; junction bases not matched to a gene: 7.

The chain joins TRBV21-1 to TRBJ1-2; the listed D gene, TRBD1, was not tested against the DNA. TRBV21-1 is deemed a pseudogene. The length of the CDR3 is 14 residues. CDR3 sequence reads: CASSPKTGVNGYTF. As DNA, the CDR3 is TGTGCCAGCAGCCCCAAGACAGGGGTGAATGGCTACACCTTC.

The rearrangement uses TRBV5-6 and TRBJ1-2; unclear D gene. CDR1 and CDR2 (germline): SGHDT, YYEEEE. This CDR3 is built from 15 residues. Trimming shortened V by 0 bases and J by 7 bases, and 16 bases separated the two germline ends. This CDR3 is CASSLALSGGLGYTF. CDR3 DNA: TGTGCCAGCAGCTTGGCCCTCTCCGGAGGGCTTGGCTACACCTTC.

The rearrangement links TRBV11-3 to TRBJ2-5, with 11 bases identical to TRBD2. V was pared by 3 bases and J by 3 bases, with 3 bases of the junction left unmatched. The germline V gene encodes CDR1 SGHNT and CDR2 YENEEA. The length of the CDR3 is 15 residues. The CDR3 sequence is CASSLGLAEKETQYF. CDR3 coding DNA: TGTGCCAGCAGCTTGGGACTAGCGGAAAAAGAGACCCAGTACTTC.

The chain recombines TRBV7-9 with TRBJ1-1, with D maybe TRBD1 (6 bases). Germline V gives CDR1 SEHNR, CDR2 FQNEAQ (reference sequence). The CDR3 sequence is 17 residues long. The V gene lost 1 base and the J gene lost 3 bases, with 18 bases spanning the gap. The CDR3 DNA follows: TGTGCCAGCAGCTTAGTGGGCCGAACAGGGCTATACACTGAAGCTTTCTTT. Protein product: CASSLVGRTGLYTEAFF.

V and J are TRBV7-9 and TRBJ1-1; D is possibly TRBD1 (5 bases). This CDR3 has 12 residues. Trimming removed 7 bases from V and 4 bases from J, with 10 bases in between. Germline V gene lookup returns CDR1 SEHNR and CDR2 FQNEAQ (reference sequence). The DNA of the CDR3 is TGTGCCAGCACCCAGGGTGGCACTGAAGCTTTCTTT. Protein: CASTQGGTEAFF.

CDR3 coding DNA: TGTGCCAGCAGTGAAACTGGGTATAGCGTCTATGGCTACACCTTC. It translates to CASSETGYSVYGYTF. The V gene is TRBV2, the J gene TRBJ1-2; D gene ambiguous. Germline values: CDR1 SNHLY, CDR2 FYNNEI. CDR3 length equals 15 residues. Between the trimmed V and J ends, which lost 2 bases and 4 bases, there was a span of 14 bases. The whole variable domain, remainder taken from reference TRBV2 and TRBJ1-2, is EPEVTQTPSHQVTQMGQEVILRCVPISNHLYFYWYRQILGQKVEFLVSFYNNEISEKSEIFDDQFSVERPDGSNFTLKIRSTKLEDSAMYFCASSETGYSVYGYTFGSGTRLTVV.

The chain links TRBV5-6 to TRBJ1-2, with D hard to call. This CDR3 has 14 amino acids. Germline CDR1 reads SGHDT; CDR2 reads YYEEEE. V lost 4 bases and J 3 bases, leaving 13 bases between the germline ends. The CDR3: CASSPLFVDYGYTF. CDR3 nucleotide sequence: TGTGCCAGCAGCCCCCTTTTTGTTGACTATGGCTACACCTTC.

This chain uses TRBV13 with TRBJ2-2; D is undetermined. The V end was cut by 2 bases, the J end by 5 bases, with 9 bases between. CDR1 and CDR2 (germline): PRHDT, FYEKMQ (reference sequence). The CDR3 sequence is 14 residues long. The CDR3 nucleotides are TGTGCCAGCAGCTTACCCCTTGCGACCGGGGAGCTGTTTTTT. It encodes CASSLPLATGELFF.

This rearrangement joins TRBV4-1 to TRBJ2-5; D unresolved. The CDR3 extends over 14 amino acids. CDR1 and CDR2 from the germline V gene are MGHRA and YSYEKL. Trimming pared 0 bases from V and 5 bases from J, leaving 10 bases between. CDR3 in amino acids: CASSQEFGWETQYF. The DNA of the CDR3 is TGCGCCAGCAGCCAAGAGTTCGGGTGGGAGACCCAGTACTTC.

CDR3 sequence: CSVARDRGNEKLFF. The CDR3 region has the DNA TGCAGCGTTGCCCGGGACAGGGGTAATGAAAAACTGTTTTTT. The chain couples TRBV29-1 to TRBJ1-4; 10 positions match TRBD1. The germline V gene encodes CDR1 SQVTM and CDR2 ANQGSEA. Unmatched junction bases numbered 3, after V lost 4 bases and J lost 4 bases. CDR3 length equals 14 residues.

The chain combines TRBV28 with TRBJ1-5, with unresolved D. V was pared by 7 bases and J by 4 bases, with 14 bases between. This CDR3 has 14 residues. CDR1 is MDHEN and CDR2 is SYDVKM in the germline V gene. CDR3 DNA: TGTGCCAGCATTCAACCGGGAGTGAATCAGCCCCAGCATTTT. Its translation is CASIQPGVNQPQHF.

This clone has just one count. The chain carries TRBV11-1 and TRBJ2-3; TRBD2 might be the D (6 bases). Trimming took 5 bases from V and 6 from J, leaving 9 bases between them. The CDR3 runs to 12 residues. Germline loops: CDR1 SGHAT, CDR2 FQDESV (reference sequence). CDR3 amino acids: CASSHRGDTQYF. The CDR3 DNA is TGTGCCAGCAGCCATCGGGGGGATACGCAGTATTTT.

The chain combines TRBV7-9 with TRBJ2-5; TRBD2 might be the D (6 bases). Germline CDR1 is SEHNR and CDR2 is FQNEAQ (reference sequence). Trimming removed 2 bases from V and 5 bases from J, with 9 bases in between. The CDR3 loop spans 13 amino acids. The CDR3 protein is CASSLYRGETQYF. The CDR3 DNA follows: TGTGCCAGCAGCTTATACCGGGGGGAGACCCAGTACTTC.